These 24 T cell receptor beta chains were sequenced from one sample in a study of T cell responses to AZD1222 COVID-19 vaccine. Profiling relied on immunoSEQ multiplex PCR, and the TCRdb table lists in-frame clones only, not all of them. The table includes 66,000 or so clones, roughly 87% detected once. The source was peripheral blood, collected on day 0 of AZD1222 vaccination. All receptors come from an adult in good health.

This clone was observed a single time. This rearrangement joins TRBV5-1 to TRBJ2-2, with 8 bases matching TRBD1. The CDR3 runs to 14 residues. V lost 4 bases to trimming and J lost 4 bases; unmatched junction nucleotides: 3. Germline V gene data show CDR1 as SGHRS and CDR2 as YFSETQ. Here the CDR3 reads CASSPDRATGELFF. Here the CDR3 DNA reads TGCGCCAGCAGCCCGGACAGGGCCACCGGGGAGCTGTTTTTT.

This sequence joins TRBV24-1 and TRBJ2-5; D might be TRBD2 (7 bases). V was cut by 4 bases and J by 9 bases, with 17 bases left in between. Germline values: CDR1 KGHDR, CDR2 SFDVKD. This CDR3 contains 14 residues. The CDR3 region is CATSETGSGGAQYF. The CDR3 DNA sequence: TGTGCCACCAGTGAAACAGGGTCTGGGGGGGCCCAGTACTTC.

V is TRBV6-5 and J is TRBJ2-7, with D tentatively TRBD1 or TRBD2 (5 bases each). The CDR3 loop spans 15 amino acids. Trimming cost V 2 bases and J 1 base, with 12 bases left between them. CDR1 is MNHEY and CDR2 is SVGAGI in the germline V gene. CDR3: CASSYEGTGSYEQYF. The CDR3 region has the DNA TGTGCCAGCAGTTACGAGGGGACCGGGTCCTACGAGCAGTACTTC.

The rearrangement joins TRBV7-3 to TRBJ2-3; either TRBD1 or TRBD2 may supply D (5 bases each). The ends were cut back, 1 base at V and 4 bases at J, with 9 bases in the middle. Germline CDR1 reads SGHTA; CDR2 reads FQGTGA. The CDR3 covers 14 residues. For the CDR3, the DNA is TGTGCCAGCAGCTTAAGTCCGGGACCAGATACGCAGTATTTT. Its protein product is CASSLSPGPDTQYF.

The V gene is TRBV25-1, the J gene TRBJ2-3; 7 bases agree with TRBD2. V shed 3 bases, J shed 4 bases, and the junction held 7 bases outside the gene matches. Germline CDR1 and CDR2: MGHDK and SYGVNS. The CDR3 sequence is 15 residues long. The CDR3 bases are TGTGCCAGCAGTGATGCGGGAGTTGGCGCAGATACGCAGTATTTT. Translated, it gives CASSDAGVGADTQYF.

This clone was detected once. V gene TRBV5-6 combines with J gene TRBJ2-3; maybe TRBD2 (5 bases). The V gene lost 0 bases and the J gene lost 0 bases, with 8 bases spanning the gap. The CDR3 runs 15 residues. In germline, CDR1 is SGHDT, CDR2 YYEEEE. The CDR3 nucleotides are TGTGCCAGCAGCTTGGACGGGGAGAGCACAGATACGCAGTATTTT. It yields the protein CASSLDGESTDTQYF.

The chain carries TRBV6-5 and TRBJ2-7; no clear D gene. Trimming took 6 bases from V and 0 from J, leaving 9 bases between them. This CDR3 contains 13 residues. Germline V gene lookup returns CDR1 MNHEY and CDR2 SVGAGI. The CDR3 sequence: CASSWTSSYEQYF. In DNA, the CDR3 is TGTGCCAGCAGCTGGACGAGCTCCTACGAGCAGTACTTC.

This rearrangement joins TRBV3-1 (or the pseudogene TRBV3-2) to TRBJ1-2; D call uncertain. CDR3 length equals 12 residues. Trimming removed 1 base at V and 5 bases at J, with 5 bases between. Germline CDR1 reads LGHDT; CDR2 reads YNNKEL (reference sequence). Here the CDR3 reads CASSQGGYGYTF. The CDR3 DNA sequence: TGTGCCAGCAGCCAAGGGGGTTATGGCTACACCTTC.

This sequence joins TRBV6-5 and TRBJ1-2; D is possibly TRBD1 (5 bases). CDR1 is MNHEY, CDR2 SVGAGI, per germline. Trimming removed 7 bases at V and 8 bases at J, with 23 bases between. The CDR3 totals 15 residues. For the CDR3, the DNA is TGTGCCAGCATACTGGCCTGGGCCGGGGCGTGGGGCTACACCTTC. Amino acids: CASILAWAGAWGYTF.

CDR3 nucleotides: TGTGCCAGCAGCTTAGAAAATAGCAATCAGCCCCAGCATTTT. It is translated as CASSLENSNQPQHF. This chain links TRBV11-2 with TRBJ1-5; D is uncertain. Germline V gene lookup returns CDR1 SGHAT and CDR2 FQNNGV. The V gene lost 0 bases and the J gene lost 0 bases, with 3 bases spanning the gap. The CDR3 covers 14 residues.

The CDR3 region has the DNA TGTGCCAGCAGCTTAGTTACGAACGAGCAGTACTTC. Translated: CASSLVTNEQYF. The chain couples TRBV7-9 to TRBJ2-7; D is ambiguous. This CDR3 comprises 12 residues. Germline V lookup: CDR1 SEHNR, CDR2 FQNEAQ (reference sequence). Trimming removed 1 base at V and 5 bases at J, with 6 bases between.

J is TRBJ1-2 and V is TRBV19; D remains ambiguous. CDR3 length equals 12 residues. V lost 1 base to trimming and J lost 5 bases, with 5 bases between them. Looked up from germline, CDR1 is LNHDA and CDR2 is SQIVND (reference sequence). The CDR3 DNA follows: TGTGCCAGTAGTATAGCCAGTTATGGCTACACCTTC. This sequence encodes CASSIASYGYTF.

The DNA of the CDR3 is TGCGCCAGCAGCCAGGACGGATATAACTATGGCTACACCTTC. This sequence encodes CASSQDGYNYGYTF. This sequence joins TRBV5-1 and TRBJ1-2; D not resolved. The CDR3 consists of 14 residues. CDR1 and CDR2 from the germline V gene are SGHRS and YFSETQ. Trimming left V 4 bases short and J 1 base short, with 11 bases between.

The V call is TRBV27, the J call TRBJ1-1, with TRBD1 as a possible D gene (5 bases). The CDR3 is 15 amino acids. The germline CDR1 and CDR2 sequences are MNHEY and SMNVEV (reference sequence). Trimming pared 6 bases from V and 5 bases from J, leaving 19 bases between. The DNA of the CDR3 is TGTGCCAGCAGATTAACAGGAGGGAGAGGGACTGAAGCTTTCTTT. It encodes CASRLTGGRGTEAFF.

The chain couples TRBV29-1 to TRBJ1-4, with no clear D. Per the germline V gene, CDR1 is SQVTM and CDR2 is ANQGSEA. The CDR3 has 14 residues. V was trimmed by 4 bases and J by 7 bases, leaving 16 bases between them. The CDR3 sequence is CSVAAAPGSEKLFF. CDR3 bases: TGCAGCGTTGCGGCAGCCCCCGGGAGTGAAAAACTGTTTTTT.

This chain joins TRBV5-8 and TRBJ1-4; D might be TRBD1 (5 bases). V gave up 4 bases and J gave up 8 bases, with 18 bases separating them. There are 15 residues in the CDR3. Germline values: CDR1 SGHTS, CDR2 YDEGEE. The DNA of the CDR3 is TGTGCCAGCAGCCGGAGGTGGGGCTCGGGAGAAAAACTGTTTTTT. It encodes CASSRRWGSGEKLFF.

The rearrangement joins TRBV7-9 to TRBJ2-1; tentatively, D is TRBD1 (6 bases). The V gene lost 5 bases and the J gene lost 6 bases, with 26 bases spanning the gap. The CDR3 sequence is 18 residues long. Germline V gene lookup returns CDR1 SEHNR and CDR2 FQNEAQ (reference sequence). The CDR3 bases are TGTGCCAGCAGCCAACACCTCCGCCCAGGGGTTCCGGGCAATGAGCAGTTCTTC. Translating gives CASSQHLRPGVPGNEQFF. Looking up the rest from reference TRBV7-9 and TRBJ2-1 gives the full variable domain: DTGVSQNPRHKITKRGQNVTFRCDPISEHNRLYWYRQTLGQGPEFLTYFQNEAQLEKSRLLSDRFSAERPKGSFSTLEIQRTEQGDSAMYLCASSQHLRPGVPGNEQFFGPGTRLTVL.

This clone has only one observation. This chain connects TRBV12-3 or TRBV12-4 to TRBJ1-2; D unclear. The V end lost 3 bases, the J end lost 7 bases, and 12 bases lay between the germline ends. CDR3 size: 13 residues. DNA of the CDR3: TGTGCCAGCAGTTTTTCCTCATACATTGGCTACACCTTC. Its protein product is CASSFSSYIGYTF.

This chain links TRBV11-3 with TRBJ1-2; TRBD1 is a possible D gene (5 bases). The V end lost 1 base, the J end lost 8 bases, and 11 bases lay between the germline ends. Germline lookup yields CDR1 SGHNT and CDR2 YENEEA. There are 13 residues in the CDR3. CDR3 DNA sequence: TGTGCCAGCAGCTTAGCCCCCCAGGGCGGCTACACCTTC. This codes for CASSLAPQGGYTF.

This clone was seen a handful of times. The V call is TRBV7-9, the J call TRBJ2-7; TRBD2 matches at 7 bases. There are 15 residues in the CDR3. Losses at the gene ends were 5 bases for V and 1 base for J; bases not matched to a gene: 8. The germline CDR1 and CDR2 sequences are SEHNR and FQNEAQ (reference sequence). In DNA form, the CDR3 reads TGTGCCAGCAGCCCCGTCGGGAGGCCTTCCTACGAGCAGTACTTC. This codes for CASSPVGRPSYEQYF.

This clone was observed a handful of times. The chain joins TRBV28 to TRBJ1-5; D may be TRBD1 (6 bases). The CDR3 has 15 residues. Trimming pared 6 bases from V and 7 bases from J, leaving 19 bases between. Germline V CDR1 and CDR2: MDHEN, SYDVKM. CDR3 loop: CASSFPQGLGQPQHF. The CDR3 DNA is TGTGCCAGCAGCTTTCCCCAGGGGCTTGGACAGCCCCAGCATTTT.

This chain uses TRBV30 with TRBJ2-1; D unresolved. In germline, CDR1 is GTSNPN, CDR2 SVGIG (reference sequence). This CDR3 has 15 amino acids. V was cut by 1 base and J by 0 bases, with 10 bases left in between. The CDR3 sequence: CAWSGGASSYNEQFF. CDR3 bases: TGTGCCTGGAGTGGCGGTGCAAGCTCCTACAATGAGCAGTTCTTC. Filled out from reference TRBV30 and TRBJ2-1, the complete variable domain reads SQTIHQWPATLVQPVGSPLSLECTVEGTSNPNLYWYRQAAGRGLQLLFYSVGIGQISSEVPQNLSASRPQDRQFILSSKKLLLSDSGFYLCAWSGGASSYNEQFFGPGTRLTVL.

This clone is termed medium-sized. The V gene is TRBV30, the J gene TRBJ1-6; possibly TRBD1 for D (6 bases). The CDR3 spans 12 residues. The germline V gene has CDR1 GTSNPN and CDR2 SVGIG (reference sequence). The V and J ends lost 6 bases and 10 bases respectively, with 13 bases between them. In nucleotides, the CDR3 is TGTGCCTGCAGGGGTGAGGAATCACCCCTCCACTTT. This translates into CACRGEESPLHF.

By share, this clone counts as medium-sized. Here the CDR3 reads CASSLGQGENQPQHF. The DNA for the CDR3 is TGCGCCAGCAGCTTAGGACAGGGTGAGAATCAGCCCCAGCATTTT. This chain links TRBV5-1 with TRBJ1-5; 8 positions agree with TRBD1. V gave up 2 bases and J gave up 4 bases; unmatched junction bases: 5. The CDR3 length is 15 residues. Germline loops: CDR1 SGHRS, CDR2 YFSETQ.